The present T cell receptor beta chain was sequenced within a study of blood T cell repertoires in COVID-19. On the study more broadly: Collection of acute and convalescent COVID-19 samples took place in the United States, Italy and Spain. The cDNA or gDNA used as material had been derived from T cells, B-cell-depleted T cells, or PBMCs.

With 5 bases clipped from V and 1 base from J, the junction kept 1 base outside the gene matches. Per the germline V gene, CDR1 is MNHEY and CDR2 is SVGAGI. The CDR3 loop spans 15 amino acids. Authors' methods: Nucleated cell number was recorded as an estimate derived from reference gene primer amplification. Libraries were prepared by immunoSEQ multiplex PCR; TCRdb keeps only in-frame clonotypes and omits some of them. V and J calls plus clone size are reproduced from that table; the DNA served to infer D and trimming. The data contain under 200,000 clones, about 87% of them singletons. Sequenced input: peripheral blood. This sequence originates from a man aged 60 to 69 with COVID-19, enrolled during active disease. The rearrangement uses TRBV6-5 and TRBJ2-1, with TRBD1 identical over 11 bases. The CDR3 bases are TGTGCCAGCAGTAGGGACAGGGGGTCCTACAATGAGCAGTTCTTC. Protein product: CASSRDRGSYNEQFF.